These T cell receptor beta chains were read from a single sample in a study of cytomegalovirus exposure and HLA in healthy donors. TCRdb keeps only in-frame clones here, not all; method: immunoSEQ multiplex PCR. This sample carries roughly 160,000 clones, around 69% of them seen once, and the ten largest clones take 1.3% to 1.5%. Sequenced material: PBMCs. Every receptor here comes from a man aged 60 to 69 in good health and CMV-seronegative. Both conserved end residues are part of each CDR3. The D gene is left open where the match is weak. The listing skips clone size in some rows; elsewhere it reads once, few, many or a size class.

j_call	v_call	d_call	clone_size	cdr3_nt	cdr3_aa
TRBJ1-2	TRBV6-5	-	-	TGTGCCAGCAGTTACTCCACAGGGTCGAGCTATGGCTACACCTTC	CASSYSTGSSYGYTF
TRBJ1-2	TRBV7-9	-	-	TGTGCCAGCAGCTTCCCTACCTCTGGGCCCTCAAGCCAGGGCCATGGCTACACCTTC	CASSFPTSGPSSQGHGYTF
TRBJ2-7	TRBV25-1	TRBD1	-	TGTGCCAGCAGTGAATTTGGGACAGTAAACGAGCAGTACTTC	CASSEFGTVNEQYF
TRBJ1-2	TRBV2	-	-	TGTGCCAGCAGTGACGCCCCCCTATATGGCTACACCTTC	CASSDAPLYGYTF
TRBJ1-1	TRBV13	-	once	TGTGCCAGCAGCTTTCGGAACACTGAAGCTTTCTTT	CASSFRNTEAFF
TRBJ2-5	TRBV7-2	TRBD2	-	TGTGCCAGCAGCTTAGCGAGAGCTAGCGGGGAGGGGACCCAGTACTTC	CASSLARASGEGTQYF
TRBJ2-5	TRBV11-2	-	-	TGTGCCAGCAGCTTCTCACCCCTCGCCGGCGGGGAGACCCAGTACTTC	CASSFSPLAGGETQYF
TRBJ1-3	TRBV14	-	few	TGTGCCAGCAGCCAAGTTCTCGGGGGAATCTTCAGGTCTGGCAACACCATATATTTT	CASSQVLGGIFRSGNTIYF
TRBJ2-3	TRBV9	-	-	TGTGCCAGCAGCGTAGATGCAGGGAACACAGATACGCAGTATTTT	CASSVDAGNTDTQYF
TRBJ2-2	TRBV11-1	TRBD2	-	TGTGCCAGCAGAACGGGCGGGGGGGCCGACACCGGGGAGCTGTTTTTT	CASRTGGGADTGELFF
TRBJ2-3	TRBV5-1	-	-	TGCGCCAGCAGCTTGACGGCCAGGCGACAGGATACGCAGTATTTT	CASSLTARRQDTQYF
TRBJ2-7	TRBV10-3	TRBD2	-	TGTGCCATCGGGATAACTAGCGGGGGGCGCTACGAGCAGTACTTC	CAIGITSGGRYEQYF
TRBJ2-1	TRBV11-2	-	-	TGTGCCAGCAGTTCACGCGTAGCGTTGCATGAGCAGTTCTTC	CASSSRVALHEQFF
TRBJ2-5	TRBV7-9	-	-	TGTGCCAGCAGCCCCGGGGGGCATAACCAAGAGACCCAGTACTTC	CASSPGGHNQETQYF
TRBJ2-7	TRBV25-1	-	-	TGTGCCAGCAGGGAATCAGGACAGTCCTACGAACAGTACTTC	CASRESGQSYEQYF
TRBJ2-3	TRBV5-1	-	-	TGCGCCAGCAGCTTGGCGGGGCAGATCGGGGGAGATACGCAGTATTTT	CASSLAGQIGGDTQYF
TRBJ1-4	TRBV5-5	-	-	TGTGCCAGCAGCTTGGATACTGCTGCAACTAATGAAAAACTGTTTTTT	CASSLDTAATNEKLFF
TRBJ2-5	TRBV7-6	TRBD2	-	TGTGCCAGCAGCTTAGGGGTTTCGGCTAGCGGGAATGGAGAGACCCAGTACTTC	CASSLGVSASGNGETQYF
TRBJ2-5	TRBV9	TRBD2	-	TGTGCCAGCAGCCCCGGGACTAGCGGCCTCCAAGAGACCCAGTACTTC	CASSPGTSGLQETQYF
TRBJ2-4	TRBV7-9	TRBD1	-	TGTGCCAGCAGCTTAGCCCCGGGACAGAACATTCAGTACTTC	CASSLAPGQNIQYF
TRBJ2-1	TRBV9	TRBD2	-	TGTGCCAGCAGCGCAACTAGCGGTCAGTTCTTC	CASSATSGQFF
TRBJ2-2	TRBV28	TRBD2	-	TGTGCCAGCTCTCCCCCTTTGCTAGCGGGCACCACCGGGGAGCTGTTTTTT	CASSPPLLAGTTGELFF
TRBJ2-3	TRBV7-3	TRBD1	-	TGTGCCAGCAGCTTAGCCCTAGGACAGGGTGCAGATACGCAGTATTTT	CASSLALGQGADTQYF
TRBJ2-3	TRBV19	TRBD2	-	TGTGCCAGTACCCCAGGACTAGCGGGGGGCACAGATACGCAGTATTTT	CASTPGLAGGTDTQYF
TRBJ2-4	TRBV28	TRBD2	-	TGTGCCAGCCAGGTCGAGCTAGCGGGCCTCGGCGGCATTCAGTACTTC	CASQVELAGLGGIQYF
TRBJ2-2	TRBV7-6	TRBD2	-	TGTGCCAGCAGCTCGACTAGCGCGAACACCGGGGAGCTGTTTTTT	CASSSTSANTGELFF
TRBJ2-3	TRBV6-4	TRBD2	-	TGTGCCAGCAGTATAACTAGCGGGGGGGCCCTAGATACGCAGTATTTT	CASSITSGGALDTQYF
TRBJ2-2	TRBV5-4	-	-	TGTGCCAGCAGCTCTCAGATTAACACCGGGGAGCTGTTTTTT	CASSSQINTGELFF
TRBJ1-1	TRBV9	TRBD1	-	TGTGCCAGCAGCGTCGGGACAGGGGGCCACACTGAAGCTTTCTTT	CASSVGTGGHTEAFF
TRBJ2-2	TRBV5-5	TRBD1	few	TGTGCCAGCAGCTTGGTCCATTGGACAGGGTCCGGGGAGCTGTTTTTT	CASSLVHWTGSGELFF
TRBJ2-7	TRBV28	-	-	-	CASSFATGTYF
TRBJ2-7	TRBV27	TRBD1	-	TGTGCCAGCAGTTTCAGGGACAGTAGCTCCTACGAGCAGTACTTC	CASSFRDSSSYEQYF
TRBJ1-1	TRBV28	-	-	TGTGCCAGCACCTACAGCCCGAACACTGAAGCTTTCTTT	CASTYSPNTEAFF
TRBJ2-1	TRBV7-6	-	-	TGTGCCAGCAGCTGGTACAGAAGCGCGGGTAGCTCCTACAATGAGCAGTTCTTC	CASSWYRSAGSSYNEQFF
TRBJ2-5	TRBV4-2	TRBD2	-	TGTGCCAGCAGCCAAGGCCTAGCGGGGGAATTCCAAGAGACCCAGTACTTC	CASSQGLAGEFQETQYF
TRBJ2-5	TRBV7-2	TRBD2	-	TGTGCCAGCAGCCGCCGTGCGGGGGGCGGGGAGACCCAGTACTTC	CASSRRAGGGETQYF
TRBJ2-3	TRBV4-1	-	-	TGCGCCAGCAGCCAAGTGCTCGGCAGGGGATCCCTCACAGATACGCAGTATTTT	CASSQVLGRGSLTDTQYF
TRBJ2-3	TRBV30	TRBD1	-	TGTGCCTGGGGGGGACAGGGGCGGCTCACAGATACGCAGTATTTT	CAWGGQGRLTDTQYF
TRBJ1-2	TRBV7-2	TRBD1	few	TGTGCCAGCAGCTATACCCAGGGGGACTACTATGGCTACACCTTC	CASSYTQGDYYGYTF
TRBJ2-5	TRBV27	TRBD2	few	TGTGCCAGCAGTCCCTGGGGCCTAGCGGGGAACCTAATGGAGACCCAGTACTTC	CASSPWGLAGNLMETQYF
TRBJ2-5	TRBV5-6	-	-	TGTGCCAGCAGCTTTCGAGGATTCCAAGAGACCCAGTACTTC	CASSFRGFQETQYF
TRBJ2-3	TRBV5-1	TRBD2	-	TGCGCCAGCAGCGTGCGGGGGGAGGAGTTTACGCAGTATTTT	CASSVRGEEFTQYF
TRBJ1-2	TRBV7-2	-	-	TGTGCCAGCAGCTTAGGCAGGGGCCGTAACTATGGCTACACCTTC	CASSLGRGRNYGYTF
TRBJ2-2	TRBV10-3	TRBD2	once	TGTGCCATCAGCCCGGGACTAGCGGGCCTGAACACCGGGGAGCTGTTTTTT	CAISPGLAGLNTGELFF
TRBJ1-2	TRBV4-2	TRBD1	few	TGTGCCAGCAGCGAACCGGGACAGGGGTACTATGGCTACACCTTC	CASSEPGQGYYGYTF
TRBJ2-1	TRBV7-2	-	few	TGTGCCACCCAGTCGACGGGGATGGGAGAGCAGTTCTTC	CATQSTGMGEQFF
TRBJ2-3	TRBV7-9	TRBD2	-	TGTTCCAGCAGCTTATGGGCGGGAGTCAACACAGATACGCAGTATTTT	CSSSLWAGVNTDTQYF
TRBJ2-3	TRBV27	-	-	TGTGCCAGCAAACTTAGCGGATACACAGATACGCAGTATTTT	CASKLSGYTDTQYF
TRBJ1-5	TRBV16	-	-	TGTGCCAGCAGCCAATCGGCGGGATCGGCGCCCCAGCATTTT	CASSQSAGSAPQHF
TRBJ2-7	TRBV19	TRBD2	-	TGTGCCAGCCAAAGCGGGAGTATTAACTACGAGCAGTACTTC	CASQSGSINYEQYF
TRBJ1-1	TRBV15	-	-	TGTGCCACCAGCAGCGAAGGGGGTGGGACTGAAGCTTTCTTT	CATSSEGGGTEAFF
TRBJ2-2	TRBV6-1	TRBD2	-	TGTGCCAGCAGTGCGACGGGGGGACCGAACGGGGAGCTGTTTTTT	CASSATGGPNGELFF
TRBJ2-5	TRBV7-9	TRBD2	-	TGTGCCAGCAGAGACAGGACTAGCGGGAGTAGGGAGACCCAGTACTTC	CASRDRTSGSRETQYF
TRBJ2-3	TRBV6-5	-	-	TGTGCCAGCAGTTCAAGACGGGGGGCCCTCACAGATACGCAGTATTTT	CASSSRRGALTDTQYF
TRBJ2-3	TRBV5-5	-	-	TGTGCCAGCCTACTATGGCGCGACACAGATACGCAGTATTTT	CASLLWRDTDTQYF
TRBJ1-1	TRBV28	-	few	TGTGCCAGCAGTTTACCCAGGGAGAACACTGAAGCTTTCTTT	CASSLPRENTEAFF
TRBJ1-3	TRBV30	-	-	TGTGCCTGGAGCCAGTTCTCTGGAAACACCATATATTTT	CAWSQFSGNTIYF
TRBJ2-4	TRBV27	-	-	TGTGCCAGCAGTCCCTCCATGGCCAAAAACATTCAATACTTC	CASSPSMAKNIQYF
TRBJ2-6	TRBV30	-	-	TGTGCCTGGAGGACAGGAACTGGGGCCAACGTCCTGACTTTC	CAWRTGTGANVLTF
TRBJ1-2	TRBV30	-	-	TGTGCCTGGCAACAGGGTAACTATGGCTACACCTTC	CAWQQGNYGYTF